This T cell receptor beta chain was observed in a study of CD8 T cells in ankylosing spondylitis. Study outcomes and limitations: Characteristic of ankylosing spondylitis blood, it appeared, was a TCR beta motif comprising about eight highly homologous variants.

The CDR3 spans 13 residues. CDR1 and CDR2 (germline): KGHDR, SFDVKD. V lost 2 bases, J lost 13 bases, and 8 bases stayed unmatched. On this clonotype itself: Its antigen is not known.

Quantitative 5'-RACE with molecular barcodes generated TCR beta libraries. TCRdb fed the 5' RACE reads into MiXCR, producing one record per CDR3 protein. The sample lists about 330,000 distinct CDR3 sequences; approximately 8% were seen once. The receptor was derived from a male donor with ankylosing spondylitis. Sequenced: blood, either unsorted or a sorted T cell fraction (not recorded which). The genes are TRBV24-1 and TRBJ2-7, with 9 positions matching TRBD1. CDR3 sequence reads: CATSDYRGQGRYF. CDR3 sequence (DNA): TGTGCCACCAGTGATTATAGAGGACAGGGGCGATACTTC.